The 25 T cell receptor beta chains listed next were all sequenced from one sample in a study of vaccination effects on CD4 cells after COVID-19. Their specific antigens are unknown. Profiled with immunoSEQ multiplex PCR; TCRdb holds only in-frame clones, not every one. The sample holds around 26,000 clones, 78% seen once. Using viral peptide pools, the ViraFEST assay grew out antigen-specific CD4+ T cells prior to sequencing. Cells that had been cultured for ten to eleven days were the source of isolated CD4+ T cells. Between March and December 2020, the person had a SARS-CoV-2 infection that PCR confirmed. Material: CD4+ T cells from PBMCs cultured with HCoV-NL63 spike peptides, obtained before COVID-19 vaccination. The receptors come from a human donor who had a prior SARS-CoV-2 infection.

This clone came up a few times. V and J are TRBV6-5 and TRBJ2-5, with 9 positions matching TRBD2. Per germline, CDR1 MNHEY and CDR2 SVGAGI. This CDR3 spans 13 amino acids. V lost 6 bases to trimming and J lost 5 bases; unmatched junction nucleotides: 4. CDR3 protein: CASSRGRAETQYF. The CDR3 coding sequence is TGTGCCAGCAGCCGCGGGAGGGCCGAGACCCAGTACTTC.

The chain links TRBV7-2 to TRBJ2-2, with 9 bases identical to TRBD1. Trimming removed 5 bases from V and 7 bases from J; junction bases left unmatched: 8. This CDR3 comprises 15 residues. The germline V gene encodes CDR1 SGHTA and CDR2 FQGNSA. The CDR3 bases are TGTGCCAGCAGCCTGTCACAGGGGGCCATCGGGGAGCTGTTTTTT. Translating gives CASSLSQGAIGELFF.

A word on this clone: The junction does not match germline at one end; this may be a read error. The gene calls are TRBV15 and TRBJ2-7, with TRBD2 identical over 9 bases. Germline V CDR1 and CDR2: LNHNV, YYDKDF (reference sequence). This CDR3 contains 12 residues. The CDR3 sequence: CATSRVGTSPQF. The CDR3 bases are TGTGCCACCAGCAGAGTCGGGACTAGCCCTCAGTTC.

This clone was found once. The chain is built from TRBV14 and TRBJ1-2; TRBD1 might be the D (5 bases). This CDR3 contains 13 residues. Germline V CDR1 and CDR2: SGHDN, FVKESK. V was pared by 5 bases and J by 4 bases, with 11 bases between. The CDR3 loop is CASSSGPSYGYTF. CDR3 sequence (DNA): TGTGCCAGCAGCTCAGGGCCTAGCTATGGCTACACCTTC. Full variable domain (rest looked up from reference TRBV14 and TRBJ1-2): EAGVTQFPSHSVIEKGQTVTLRCDPISGHDNLYWYRRVMGKEIKFLLHFVKESKQDESGMPNNRFLAERTGGTYSTLKVQPAELEDSGVYFCASSSGPSYGYTFGSGTRLTVV.

This sequence joins TRBV12-3 or TRBV12-4 and TRBJ2-1; D uncertain. This CDR3 is built from 13 residues. Deletions cut 6 bases from V and 4 bases from J, with 10 bases between. CDR3 sequence reads: CASSPRLYNEQFF. CDR3 DNA sequence: TGTGCCAGCAGCCCCCGACTTTACAATGAGCAGTTCTTC.

The chain couples TRBV19 to TRBJ2-2, with 15 bases matching TRBD2. CDR1 is LNHDA and CDR2 is SQIVND in the germline V gene (reference sequence). This CDR3 is built from 17 residues. The V and J ends lost 6 bases and 4 bases, in that order; junction bases with no gene match: 6. The CDR3 loop reads CASSSGLAGGSTGELFF. The CDR3 DNA reads TGTGCCAGTAGCTCCGGACTAGCGGGGGGGAGCACCGGGGAGCTGTTTTTT.

The V and J genes are TRBV5-1 and TRBJ2-3; 10 bases align to TRBD2. Germline V lookup: CDR1 SGHRS, CDR2 YFSETQ. This CDR3 has 16 residues. Trimming cost V 4 bases and J 3 bases; bases outside gene matches: 8. Here the CDR3 reads CASSDLTSGATDTQYF. CDR3 coding DNA: TGCGCCAGCAGCGATCTTACTAGCGGGGCTACAGATACGCAGTATTTT.

This clone was seen only a few times. This chain connects TRBV15 to TRBJ1-3, with D tentatively TRBD1 (5 bases). Trimming removed 7 bases from V and 8 bases from J, with 15 bases in between. CDR1 and CDR2 (germline): LNHNV, YYDKDF (reference sequence). The CDR3 length is 13 residues. The CDR3 nucleotides are TGTGCCACCAATACCTACCTGGGGGACACCATATATTTT. Protein product: CATNTYLGDTIYF.

J is TRBJ2-2 and V is TRBV4-3; 10 positions match TRBD2. The CDR3 totals 16 residues. The V gene's germline CDR1 is LGHNA and CDR2 YSLEER. With V trimmed by 4 bases and J by 2 bases, 4 bases remained unmatched. Here the CDR3 reads CASSRRTSGNTGELFF. CDR3 DNA: TGCGCCAGCAGCCGACGGACTAGCGGAAACACCGGGGAGCTGTTTTTT.

The chain joins TRBV19 to TRBJ2-2; 11 bases fit TRBD2. CDR1 is LNHDA and CDR2 is SQIVND in the germline V gene (reference sequence). The length of the CDR3 is 17 residues. With 6 bases clipped from V and 8 bases from J, the junction kept 14 bases outside the gene matches. The CDR3 sequence: CASSRGTSGDQSGELFF. CDR3 bases: TGTGCCAGTAGCCGGGGGACTAGCGGAGACCAATCGGGGGAGCTGTTTTTT. The complete variable domain, with remaining parts taken from reference TRBV19 and TRBJ2-2, reads DGGITQSPKYLFRKEGQNVTLSCEQNLNHDAMYWYRQDPGQGLRLIYYSQIVNDFQKGDIAEGYSVSREKKESFPLTVTSAQKNPTAFYLCASSRGTSGDQSGELFFGEGSRLTVL.

This clone appeared once. This chain joins TRBV19 and TRBJ1-1, with D tentatively TRBD1 (6 bases). Germline V gives CDR1 LNHDA, CDR2 SQIVND (reference sequence). CDR3 length equals 14 residues. Trimming removed 1 base at V and 2 bases at J, with 8 bases between. The CDR3 protein is CASSIVGGNTEAFF. CDR3 nucleotide sequence: TGTGCCAGTAGTATAGTCGGGGGCAACACTGAAGCTTTCTTT.

V is TRBV5-4 and J is TRBJ2-3; no clear D. The germline gives CDR1 SGHNT, CDR2 YYREEE (reference sequence). This CDR3 is 14 amino acids long. V was shortened by 3 bases and J by 1 base, with 9 bases between the two germline ends. CDR3 loop: CASSSQLGTDTQYF. The CDR3 bases are TGTGCCAGCAGCTCACAATTAGGCACAGATACGCAGTATTTT. Complete variable domain (other parts from reference TRBV5-4 and TRBJ2-3): ETGVTQSPTHLIKTRGQQVTLRCSSQSGHNTVSWYQQALGQGPQFIFQYYREEENGRGNFPPRFSGLQFPNYSSELNVNALELDDSALYLCASSSQLGTDTQYFGPGTRLTVL.

The chain couples TRBV10-3 to TRBJ2-1, with 7 bases that match TRBD2. The CDR3 is 13 amino acids. After removal of 6 bases from V and 7 bases from J, the junction contained 6 bases not matched to a gene. CDR1 is ENHRY and CDR2 is SYGVKD in the germline V gene. CDR3 loop: CAISNGLGNEQFF. The CDR3 nucleotides read TGTGCCATCAGCAACGGACTAGGGAATGAGCAGTTCTTC.

The chain combines TRBV6-1 with TRBJ2-7; 12 nucleotides align to TRBD1. The trim removed 2 bases at V and 7 bases at J, leaving 12 bases unmatched. Germline V gene sequence: CDR1 MNHNS, CDR2 SASEGT. The CDR3 loop spans 17 amino acids. The CDR3 nucleotides read TGTGCCAGCAGTGAATACGGGACAGGGGGCGCAGTCCGGGAGCAGTACTTC. This gives the protein CASSEYGTGGAVREQYF.

The CDR3 sequence: CASSLGGKWVITETQYF. The CDR3 bases are TGTGCCAGCAGCCTGGGGGGGAAGTGGGTTATCACGGAGACCCAGTACTTC. The chain uses TRBV4-2 and TRBJ2-5; TRBD2 matches at 7 bases. Per germline, CDR1 LGHNA and CDR2 YNFKEQ. Trimming at V came to 4 bases and at J to 5 bases, leaving 16 bases not matched to a gene. The length of the CDR3 is 17 residues.

The chain joins TRBV5-4 to TRBJ2-3; the D is unclear. Trimming left V 1 base short and J 4 bases short, with 7 bases between. The CDR3 extends over 13 amino acids. Germline CDR1 and CDR2: SGHNT and YYREEE (reference sequence). The CDR3 region is CASSLSSPDTQYF. CDR3 DNA sequence: TGTGCCAGCAGCTTGAGCTCCCCAGATACGCAGTATTTT. Combining the CDR3 with reference TRBV5-4 and TRBJ2-3 gives the whole variable domain ETGVTQSPTHLIKTRGQQVTLRCSSQSGHNTVSWYQQALGQGPQFIFQYYREEENGRGNFPPRFSGLQFPNYSSELNVNALELDDSALYLCASSLSSPDTQYFGPGTRLTVL.

J is TRBJ1-2 and V is TRBV4-1, with unresolved D. Trimming pared 0 bases from V and 5 bases from J, leaving 13 bases between. CDR3 size: 15 residues. CDR1 and CDR2 from the germline V gene are MGHRA and YSYEKL. DNA of the CDR3: TGCGCCAGCAGCCAAGATCTCAGGACGACTTATGGCTACACCTTC. It specifies CASSQDLRTTYGYTF.

The CDR3, as DNA: TGTGCCATCAGTGAGTCGCAGGGTGTTTCGTACTTC. It specifies CAISESQGVSYF. The rearrangement links TRBV10-3 to TRBJ2-7; weak D call: TRBD1 (5 bases). The V end was cut by 0 bases, the J end by 12 bases, with 12 bases between. CDR3 size: 12 residues. Germline CDR1 is ENHRY and CDR2 is SYGVKD.

The gene calls are TRBV10-3 and TRBJ2-7; 11 bases map to TRBD2. Trimming took 5 bases from V and 5 from J; bases not matched to a gene: 8. The CDR3 covers 15 residues. Germline CDR1 reads ENHRY; CDR2 reads SYGVKD. The CDR3 sequence is CAISFTSGSVHEQYF. The CDR3 DNA reads TGTGCCATCAGTTTTACTAGCGGGAGTGTCCACGAGCAGTACTTC.

The chain employs TRBV3-1 (or the pseudogene TRBV3-2) and TRBJ2-2; D gene unclear. Trimming left V 3 bases short and J 2 bases short, with 4 bases between. Germline CDR1 reads LGHDT; CDR2 reads YNNKEL (reference sequence). The length of the CDR3 is 13 residues. CDR3: CASSQTNTGELFF. In nucleotides, the CDR3 is TGTGCCAGCAGCCAGACAAACACCGGGGAGCTGTTTTTT.

This rearrangement joins TRBV18 to TRBJ1-1; the D is unclear. Germline V gene sequence: CDR1 KGHSH, CDR2 LQKENI. V was clipped by 5 bases and J by 3 bases, with 13 bases between them. The CDR3 is 14 residues long. CDR3 loop: CASSDVGADTEAFF. The CDR3 nucleotides are TGTGCCAGCTCAGATGTGGGCGCGGACACTGAAGCTTTCTTT.

V is TRBV15 and J is TRBJ2-2; 9 positions agree with TRBD1. The CDR3 extends over 16 amino acids. Losses at the gene ends were 2 bases for V and 6 bases for J; bases not matched to a gene: 7. From germline, CDR1 is LNHNV and CDR2 YYDKDF (reference sequence). CDR3 in amino acids: CATSRLPQGAPGELFF. CDR3 DNA sequence: TGTGCCACCAGCAGATTACCACAGGGGGCGCCCGGGGAGCTGTTTTTT.

The chain carries TRBV6-2 or TRBV6-3 and TRBJ2-5; 8 bases map to TRBD2. Germline V gene sequence: CDR1 MNHEY, CDR2 SVGEGT. CDR3 length: 15 amino acids. Trimming cost V 2 bases and J 5 bases; bases outside gene matches: 7. CDR3 sequence reads: CASSYLRGAGETQYF. The CDR3, as DNA: TGTGCCAGCAGTTACCTGCGGGGGGCCGGGGAGACCCAGTACTTC.

V and J are TRBV6-5 and TRBJ1-2; the match to TRBD1 covers 7 bases. Germline CDR1 MNHEY, CDR2 SVGAGI. This CDR3 has 13 amino acids. J lost 8 bases, V lost 6 bases, and 9 bases had no gene match. CDR3 in amino acids: CASRKTGMGGYTF. For the CDR3, the DNA is TGTGCCAGCAGGAAGACAGGGATGGGCGGCTACACCTTC.

The gene calls are TRBV10-3 and TRBJ2-6; 7 positions agree with TRBD1. Germline-derived CDR1 and CDR2 are ENHRY and SYGVKD. The CDR3 length is 15 residues. With V trimmed by 10 bases and J by 2 bases, 8 bases remained unmatched. Written as DNA, the CDR3 is TGTGCCACCCGACAGGGAGTCCCTGGGGCCAACGTCCTGACTTTC. As protein: CATRQGVPGANVLTF.